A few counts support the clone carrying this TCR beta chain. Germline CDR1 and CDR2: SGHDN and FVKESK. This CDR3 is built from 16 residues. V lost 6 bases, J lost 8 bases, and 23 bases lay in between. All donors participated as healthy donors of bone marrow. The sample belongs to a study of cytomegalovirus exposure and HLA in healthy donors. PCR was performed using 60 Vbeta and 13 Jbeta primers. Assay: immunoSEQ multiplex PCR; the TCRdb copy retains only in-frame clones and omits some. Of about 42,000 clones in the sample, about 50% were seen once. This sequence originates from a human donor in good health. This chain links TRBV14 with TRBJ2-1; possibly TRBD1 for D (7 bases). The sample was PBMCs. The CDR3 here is CASSHFRQGGGDEQFF. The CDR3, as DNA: TGTGCCAGCAGTCACTTCCGACAGGGAGGCGGCGATGAGCAGTTCTTC.